Included here is one T cell receptor (beta chain) sequence, with context. All enrollees were roughly 18 to 89 years old and from around 25 US areas. Contact with a PCR-confirmed or clinician-diagnosed COVID-19 case occurred within 2 weeks of entry. The source of the sample is a study of blood T cell repertoires in COVID-19. Study-level background: The analysed material was cDNA or gDNA that came from T cells, B-cell-depleted T cells, or PBMCs.

In germline, CDR1 is ENHRY, CDR2 SYGVKD. The V segment lost 6 bases and the J segment 4 bases; nucleotides outside the gene matches: 3. The CDR3 runs to 13 residues. As processed by the authors: Scientists estimated how many nucleated cells there were by amplifying reference gene primers. Data came from immunoSEQ multiplex PCR; TCRdb stores just in-frame clones and leaves some out. The V and J calls and clone size are taken from that table; D and trimming were inferred from the DNA. This table holds approximately 310,000 clones, approximately 81% found once. The TCR sequence derives from a woman in her thirties who had been exposed to COVID-19. Material: PBMCs or T cells enriched from blood (not recorded which). The rearrangement links TRBV10-3 to TRBJ1-5, with 7 bases aligning to TRBD1. CDR3 in DNA: TGTGCCATCAGAGGCAGGGGGAATCAGCCCCAGCATTTT. It is translated as CAIRGRGNQPQHF.